The T cell receptor beta chain described here comes from a study of HIV-infected children after antiretroviral therapy interruption (dated by TCRdb to the late 2010s). Concerning the study at large: Eight children, all with CD4+ count above 500 and viral load below 50 copies/ml, were included, of whom four were on planned treatment interruption and four were on continuous treatment. A median age of roughly 9.6 years was recorded in the interruption group, and a median age of roughly 8 years was recorded in the continuous treatment group. Most participating children had recorded exposure to EBV and CMV. Interruption-arm samples came from week 0, week 12, end of interruption (week 24 or 48), and about 3 years after study end. For the continuous-treatment arm, samples from the corresponding weeks 0, 48 and 150 were analyzed. Alongside measurements of thymic output, the study compared TCR repertoires of children on planned treatment interruption with TCR repertoires of children on continuous antiretroviral treatment.

The treatment or condition label for this specimen denotes: PENTA 11 planned treatment interruption arm or continuous ART arm. The participants were children from the United Kingdom between 2 and 15 years old who had been on ART with at least three drugs for 24 weeks or longer. Cryopreserved PBMCs containing at least 5 million viable cells were required, and four candidate patients were excluded because of low viable PBMC yield. Naive CD4+ CD45RA+ CD45RO- T cells were FACS-sorted from thawed PBMCs on a FACSAria III cell sorter. Sorted cells were fixed, and RNA was extracted using the RNeasy FFPE kit followed by the RNeasy Micro kit. Library method: 3' RACE. To correct PCR amplification bias, TCR libraries were generated from RNA with a 3' RACE protocol that used unique molecular identifiers. As many as 12 amplicon libraries were pooled and then sequenced on an Illumina MiSeq using v2 2x250 paired-end chemistry. Per the original workflow: Decombinator was used to process the reads, assigning V and J genes and CDR3 and applying barcode-based correction of errors and PCR bias. Repertoires were subsampled to equal depth before Gini coefficients were calculated with the R ineq package. GLIPH, Hamming distance and a shared triplet metric were used to assess CDR3 similarity. TCRdb trimmed the raw reads at Q25, called clones with MiXCR and kept productive beta chains. Each record represents a unique CDR3 protein, reported with the most common genes and DNA among its rows. The V and J calls follow TCRdb's processing rather than the paper's. The sample contains approximately 95,000 distinct CDR3 sequences, about 6.9% of them found a single time. The ten largest account for 1% to 1.3% of the sample.

As concerns this clonotype: What antigen it recognizes has not been identified. It has no much larger one-base neighbor in the sample; base qualities were not kept.

Findings and caveats that apply to the study as a whole: The small number of patients is a limitation, and caution is needed when interpreting the data. In naive CD4+ repertoires of PTI patients, CDR3 sharing between time points fell after interruption began; many sequences were shared between end of interruption and 3 years later. The naive CD4+ Gini coefficient rose by the end of treatment interruption, suggesting clonal expansion, and returned to baseline by 3 years. The sorted CD45RA+ naive cells might contain minor non-naive CD45RA+ populations, such as EMRA or stem memory cells.

Trimming at the junction amounts to 8 bases on V and 8 bases on J, and the germline ends lie 12 bases apart. CDR1 and CDR2, looked up from the germline V gene, are SNHLY and FYNNEI. The CDR3 goes from the cysteine to the phenylalanine over 12 residues. The CDR3 DNA has 36 bases and is translated from base 1. This receptor was identified in a pool of human donors with HIV. The specimen comprised CD45RA+ CD4+ T cells from PBMCs, pooled from several time points, sampled from a donor given antiretroviral therapy, either interrupted or continuous. This specimen's cell subset or site label, per the study, means: naive CD4+ CD45RA+ CD45RO- T cells. Recombination linked TRBV2 to TRBJ1-4; no D segment can be confidently identified. CDR3 reads: CASGLLWEKLFF. The bases are TGTGCCAGCGGGCTCCTTTGGGAAAAACTGTTTTTT.